These 3 T cell receptor beta chains were sequenced from one sample in a study of cytomegalovirus exposure and HLA in healthy donors. Sequencing was performed with immunoSEQ multiplex PCR; in TCRdb, only in-frame clones are kept and a portion is missing. Here the sample spans about 120,000 clones, about 89% being singletons. Specimen: PBMCs. The receptors stem from a woman aged 18 to 35 in good health and CMV-seronegative.

The chain couples TRBV12-5 to TRBJ2-2; 8 nucleotides line up with TRBD2. CDR1 and CDR2 from the germline V gene are LGHNT and FRNRAP. V trimming: 1 base; J trimming: 7 bases; junction bases outside the gene matches: 8. This CDR3 has 16 residues. CDR3 region: CASGLELIAGNGELFF. CDR3 in DNA: TGTGCTAGTGGTTTGGAACTCATAGCGGGAAACGGGGAGCTGTTTTTT.

The gene calls are TRBV19 and TRBJ1-1, with 8 bases that match TRBD1. Germline assignment: CDR1 LNHDA and CDR2 SQIVND (reference sequence). The V segment lost 5 bases and the J segment 4 bases; nucleotides outside the gene matches: 3. This CDR3 contains 13 residues. The CDR3 DNA is TGTGCCAGTAGTCCCACAGGGGGCACTGAAGCTTTCTTT. Translating it yields CASSPTGGTEAFF. Combining the CDR3 with reference TRBV19 and TRBJ1-1 gives the whole variable domain DGGITQSPKYLFRKEGQNVTLSCEQNLNHDAMYWYRQDPGQGLRLIYYSQIVNDFQKGDIAEGYSVSREKKESFPLTVTSAQKNPTAFYLCASSPTGGTEAFFGQGTRLTVV.

CDR3 region: CASSELAGSYNEQFF. CDR3 nucleotide sequence: TGTGCCAGCAGTGAACTAGCGGGCTCCTACAATGAGCAGTTCTTC. This chain uses TRBV6-1 with TRBJ2-1, with 8 bases fitting TRBD2. The CDR3 sequence is 15 residues long. CDR1 is MNHNS, CDR2 SASEGT, per germline. Germline trimming cut 2 bases from V and 0 bases from J; bases unmatched to any gene: 0.